This section outlines one TCR beta chain sequence together with its context. The junction had 6 bases not matched to a gene; V was cut back by 5 bases and J by 2 bases. Germline V CDR1 and CDR2: KGHSH, LQKENI. This CDR3 is 14 amino acids long. The data stem from a study of blood T cell repertoires in COVID-19. Study as a whole: Specimens from acute and convalescent COVID-19 originated in the United States, Italy and Spain. PBMCs, B-cell-depleted T cells, or T cells were the source of the cDNA or gDNA that made up the material.

Under the authors' procedure: From reference gene primer amplification, estimates of nucleated cell counts were derived. TCRdb keeps only in-frame clones here, not all; method: immunoSEQ multiplex PCR. V and J calls and clone size are as listed in that table; D and trimming were resolved from the DNA. The profile shows fewer than 200,000 clones, 75% to 95% of them singletons. V usage is TRBV18 and J usage is TRBJ2-7, with 7 bases that match TRBD1. The sequence came from a man aged 45-65 years with acute or convalescent COVID-19. Sequencing used peripheral blood. The CDR3 nucleotides read TGTGCCAGCTCAACAACAGGGGCCCCCTACGAGCAGTACTTC. Its protein is CASSTTGAPYEQYF.